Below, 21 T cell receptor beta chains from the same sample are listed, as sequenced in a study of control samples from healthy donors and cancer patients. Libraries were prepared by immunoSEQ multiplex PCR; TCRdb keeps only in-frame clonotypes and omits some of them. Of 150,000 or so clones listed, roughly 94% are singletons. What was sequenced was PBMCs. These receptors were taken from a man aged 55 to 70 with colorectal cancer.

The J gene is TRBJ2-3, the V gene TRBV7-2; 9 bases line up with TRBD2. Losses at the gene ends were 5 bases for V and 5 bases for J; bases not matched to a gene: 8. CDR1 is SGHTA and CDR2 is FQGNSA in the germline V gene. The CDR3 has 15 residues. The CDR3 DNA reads TGTGCCAGCAGCCCCGGGACTAGCAATTTAGATACGCAGTATTTT. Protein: CASSPGTSNLDTQYF.

This chain's CDR3 is CASSLVPGDAGYTF. The CDR3 nucleotides are TGTGCCAGCAGCTTAGTGCCAGGGGATGCTGGCTACACCTTC. The chain employs TRBV7-9 and TRBJ1-2; tentative D call: TRBD1 (6 bases). The germline V gene has CDR1 SEHNR and CDR2 FQNEAQ (reference sequence). Trimming stripped 1 base from V and 7 bases from J, with 13 bases between. This CDR3 comprises 14 residues.

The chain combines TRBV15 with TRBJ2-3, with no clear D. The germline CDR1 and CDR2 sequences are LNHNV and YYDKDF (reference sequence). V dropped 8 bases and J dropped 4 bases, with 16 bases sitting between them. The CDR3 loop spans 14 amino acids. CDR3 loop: CATWAWADADTQYF. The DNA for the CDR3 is TGTGCCACCTGGGCTTGGGCTGATGCAGATACGCAGTATTTT.

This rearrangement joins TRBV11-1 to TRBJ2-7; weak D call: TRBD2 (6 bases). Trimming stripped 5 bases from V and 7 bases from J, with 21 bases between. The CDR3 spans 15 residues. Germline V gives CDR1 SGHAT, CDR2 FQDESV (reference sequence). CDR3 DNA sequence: TGTGCCAGCAGCCTGCTCGGGGGAGTCAGCTTGGAGCAGTACTTC. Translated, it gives CASSLLGGVSLEQYF.

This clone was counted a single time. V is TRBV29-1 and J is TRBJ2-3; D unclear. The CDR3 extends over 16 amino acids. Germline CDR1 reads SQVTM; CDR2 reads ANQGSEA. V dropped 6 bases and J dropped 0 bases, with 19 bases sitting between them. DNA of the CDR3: TGCAGCGTACCGACCTCCTCGGCGTCTAGCACAGATACGCAGTATTTT. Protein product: CSVPTSSASSTDTQYF.

The CDR3 is CASSYSIGLSDEQYF. For the CDR3, the DNA is TGTGCCAGCAGTTACTCGATAGGTCTTTCTGACGAGCAGTACTTC. The chain is built from TRBV6-5 and TRBJ2-7; D remains ambiguous. Looked up from germline, CDR1 is MNHEY and CDR2 is SVGAGI. The CDR3 is 15 amino acids. The V and J ends lost 0 bases and 5 bases respectively, with 14 bases between them.

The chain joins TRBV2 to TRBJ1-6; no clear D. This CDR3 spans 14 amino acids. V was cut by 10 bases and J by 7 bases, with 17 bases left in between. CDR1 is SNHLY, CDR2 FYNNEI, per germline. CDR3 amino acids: CATGEGIQNSPLHF. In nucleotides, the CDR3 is TGTGCCACTGGGGAAGGGATACAAAATTCACCCCTCCACTTT.

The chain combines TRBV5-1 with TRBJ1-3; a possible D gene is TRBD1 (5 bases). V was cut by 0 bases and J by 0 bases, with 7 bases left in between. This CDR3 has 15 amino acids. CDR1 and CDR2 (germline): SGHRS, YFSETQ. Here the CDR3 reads CASSLEGNSGNTIYF. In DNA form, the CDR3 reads TGCGCCAGCAGCTTGGAGGGGAACTCTGGAAACACCATATATTTT.

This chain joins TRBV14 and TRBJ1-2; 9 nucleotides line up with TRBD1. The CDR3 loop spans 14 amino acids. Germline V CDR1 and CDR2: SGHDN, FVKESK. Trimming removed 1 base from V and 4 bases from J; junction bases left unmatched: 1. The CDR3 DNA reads TGTGCCAGCAGCCAAGCGGGACAGGGCTATGGCTACACCTTC. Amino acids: CASSQAGQGYGYTF. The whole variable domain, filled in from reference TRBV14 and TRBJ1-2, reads EAGVTQFPSHSVIEKGQTVTLRCDPISGHDNLYWYRRVMGKEIKFLLHFVKESKQDESGMPNNRFLAERTGGTYSTLKVQPAELEDSGVYFCASSQAGQGYGYTFGSGTRLTVV.

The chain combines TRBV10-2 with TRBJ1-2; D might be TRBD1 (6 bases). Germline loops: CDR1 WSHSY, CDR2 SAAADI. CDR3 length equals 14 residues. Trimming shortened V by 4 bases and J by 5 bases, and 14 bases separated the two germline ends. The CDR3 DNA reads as TGCGCCAGCAGTGGCTCAGGGGCGCCTTATGGCTACACCTTC. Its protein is CASSGSGAPYGYTF.

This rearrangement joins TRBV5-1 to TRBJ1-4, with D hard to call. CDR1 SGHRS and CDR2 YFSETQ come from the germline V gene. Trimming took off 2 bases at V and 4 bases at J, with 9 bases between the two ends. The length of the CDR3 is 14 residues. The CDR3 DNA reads TGCGCCAGCAGCTTTTTATCGCTTAATGAAAAACTGTTTTTT. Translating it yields CASSFLSLNEKLFF.

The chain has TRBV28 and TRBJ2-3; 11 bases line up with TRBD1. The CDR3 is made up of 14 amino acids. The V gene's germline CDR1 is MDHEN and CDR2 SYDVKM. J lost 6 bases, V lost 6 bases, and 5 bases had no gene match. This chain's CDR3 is CASSMGQGDDTQYF. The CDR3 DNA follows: TGTGCCAGCAGCATGGGACAGGGGGACGATACGCAGTATTTT.

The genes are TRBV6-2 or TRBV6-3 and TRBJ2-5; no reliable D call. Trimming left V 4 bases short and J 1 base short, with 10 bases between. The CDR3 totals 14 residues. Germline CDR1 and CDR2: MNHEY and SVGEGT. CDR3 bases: TGTGCCAGCAGTTCTAGGGTTCCCCAAGAGACCCAGTACTTC. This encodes CASSSRVPQETQYF.

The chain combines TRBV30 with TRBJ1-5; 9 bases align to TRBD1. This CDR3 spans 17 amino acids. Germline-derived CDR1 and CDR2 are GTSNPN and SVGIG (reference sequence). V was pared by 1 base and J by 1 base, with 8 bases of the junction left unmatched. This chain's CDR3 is CAWSAGTGRGSNQPQHF. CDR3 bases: TGTGCCTGGAGTGCGGGGACAGGGCGTGGGAGCAATCAGCCCCAGCATTTT.

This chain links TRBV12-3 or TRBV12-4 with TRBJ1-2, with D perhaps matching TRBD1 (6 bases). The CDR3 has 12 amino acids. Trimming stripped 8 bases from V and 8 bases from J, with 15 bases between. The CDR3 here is CASGVSGVGYTF. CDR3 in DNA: TGTGCCAGCGGAGTCTCAGGGGTAGGCTACACCTTC.

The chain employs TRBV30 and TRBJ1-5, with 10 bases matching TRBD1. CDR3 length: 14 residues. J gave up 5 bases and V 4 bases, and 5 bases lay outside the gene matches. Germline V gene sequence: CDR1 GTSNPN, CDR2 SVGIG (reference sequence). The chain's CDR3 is CAWTGTGVHQPQHF. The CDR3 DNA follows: TGTGCCTGGACCGGGACAGGGGTACATCAGCCCCAGCATTTT.

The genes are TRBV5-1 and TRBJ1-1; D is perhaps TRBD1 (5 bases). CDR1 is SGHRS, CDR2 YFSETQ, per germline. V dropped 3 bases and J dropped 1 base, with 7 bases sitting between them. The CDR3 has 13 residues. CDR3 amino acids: CASSSQENTEAFF. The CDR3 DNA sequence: TGCGCCAGCAGCTCACAGGAGAACACTGAAGCTTTCTTT.

The CDR3 spells CASSSQGYQPQHF. Written as DNA, the CDR3 is TGTGCCAGCAGTTCACAGGGTTATCAGCCCCAGCATTTT. The rearrangement links TRBV12-3 or TRBV12-4 to TRBJ1-5; TRBD1 might be the D (6 bases). The CDR3 spans 13 residues. V gave up 4 bases and J gave up 5 bases, with 9 bases separating them.

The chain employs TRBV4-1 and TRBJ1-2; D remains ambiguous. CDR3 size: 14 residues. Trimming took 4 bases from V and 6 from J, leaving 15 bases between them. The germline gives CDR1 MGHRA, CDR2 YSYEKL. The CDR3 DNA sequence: TGCGCCAGCAGCCGAGGGTCGTCGTTTGATGGCTACACCTTC. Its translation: CASSRGSSFDGYTF.

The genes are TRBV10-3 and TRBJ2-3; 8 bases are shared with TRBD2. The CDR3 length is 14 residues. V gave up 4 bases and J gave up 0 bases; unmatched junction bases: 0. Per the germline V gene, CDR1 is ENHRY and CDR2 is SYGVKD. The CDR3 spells CAISGGGSTDTQYF. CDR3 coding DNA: TGTGCCATCAGTGGCGGGGGGAGCACAGATACGCAGTATTTT.

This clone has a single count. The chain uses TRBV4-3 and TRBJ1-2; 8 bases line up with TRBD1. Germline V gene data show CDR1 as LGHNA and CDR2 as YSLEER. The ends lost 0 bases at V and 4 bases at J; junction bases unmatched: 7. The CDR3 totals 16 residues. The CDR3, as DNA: TGCGCCAGCAGCCAAGAGGGGACAGGATACACCTATGGCTACACCTTC. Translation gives CASSQEGTGYTYGYTF.